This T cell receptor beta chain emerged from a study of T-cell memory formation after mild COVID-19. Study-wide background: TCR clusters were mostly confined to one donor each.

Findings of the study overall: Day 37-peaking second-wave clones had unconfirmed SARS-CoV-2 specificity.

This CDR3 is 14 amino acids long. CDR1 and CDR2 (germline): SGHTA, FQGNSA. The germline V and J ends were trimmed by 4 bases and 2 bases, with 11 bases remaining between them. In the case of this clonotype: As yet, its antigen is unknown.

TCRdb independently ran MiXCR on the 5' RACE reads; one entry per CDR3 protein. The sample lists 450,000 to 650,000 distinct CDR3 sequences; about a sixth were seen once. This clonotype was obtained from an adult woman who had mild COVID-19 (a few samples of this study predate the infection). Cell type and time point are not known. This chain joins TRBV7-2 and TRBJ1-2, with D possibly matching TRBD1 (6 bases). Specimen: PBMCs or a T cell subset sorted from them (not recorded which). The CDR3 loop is CASSSKTGNYGYTF. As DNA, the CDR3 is TGTGCCAGCAGCTCAAAGACAGGAAACTATGGCTACACCTTC. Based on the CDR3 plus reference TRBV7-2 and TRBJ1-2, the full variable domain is GAGVSQSPSNKVTEKGKDVELRCDPISGHTALYWYRQSLGQGLEFLIYFQGNSAPDKSGLPSDRFSAERTGGSVSTLTIQRTQQEDSAVYLCASSSKTGNYGYTFGSGTRLTVV.